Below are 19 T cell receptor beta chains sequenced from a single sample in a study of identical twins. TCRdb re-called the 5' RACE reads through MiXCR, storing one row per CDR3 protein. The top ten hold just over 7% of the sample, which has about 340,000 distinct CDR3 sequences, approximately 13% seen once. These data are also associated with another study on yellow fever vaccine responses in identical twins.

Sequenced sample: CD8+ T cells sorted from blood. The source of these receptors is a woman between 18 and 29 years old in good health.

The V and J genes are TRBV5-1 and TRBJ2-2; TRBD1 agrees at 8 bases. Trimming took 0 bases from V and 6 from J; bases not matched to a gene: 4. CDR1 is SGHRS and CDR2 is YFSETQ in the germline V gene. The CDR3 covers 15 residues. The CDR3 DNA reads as TGCGCCAGCAGCTTGGGACAGGGGATGGCCGGGGAGCTGTTTTTT. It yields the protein CASSLGQGMAGELFF.

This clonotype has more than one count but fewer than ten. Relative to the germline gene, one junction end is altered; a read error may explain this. CDR3 sequence reads: CSSSWVPDSSSYNEQFF. DNA of the CDR3: TGTTCCAGCAGCTGGGTTCCGGACAGTAGCTCCTACAATGAGCAGTTCTTC. V gene TRBV7-9 combines with J gene TRBJ2-1; weak D call: TRBD1 (6 bases). CDR1 and CDR2 from the germline V gene are SEHNR and FQNEAQ (reference sequence). The CDR3 has 17 amino acids.

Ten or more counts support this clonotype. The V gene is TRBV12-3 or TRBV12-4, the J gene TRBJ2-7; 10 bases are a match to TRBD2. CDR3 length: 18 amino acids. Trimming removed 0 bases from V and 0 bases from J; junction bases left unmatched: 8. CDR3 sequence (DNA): TGTGCCAGCAGTTTAGCTAGCGGGAGGCCCTCCTTCTCCTACGAGCAGTACTTC. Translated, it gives CASSLASGRPSFSYEQYF.

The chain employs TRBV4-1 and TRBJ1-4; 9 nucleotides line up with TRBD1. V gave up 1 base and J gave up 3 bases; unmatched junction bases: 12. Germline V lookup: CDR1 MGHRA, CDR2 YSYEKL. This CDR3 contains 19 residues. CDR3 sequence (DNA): TGCGCCAGCAGCCAAGTACGCAGACAGGGGGAAGGAGCTAATGAAAAACTGTTTTTT. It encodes CASSQVRRQGEGANEKLFF.

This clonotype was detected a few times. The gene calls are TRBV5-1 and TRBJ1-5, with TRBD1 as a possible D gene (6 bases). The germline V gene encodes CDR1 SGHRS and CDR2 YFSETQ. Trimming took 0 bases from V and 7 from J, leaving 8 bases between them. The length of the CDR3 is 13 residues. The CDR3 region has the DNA TGCGCCAGCAGCTTGGAGGGGACACAGCCCCAGCATTTT. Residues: CASSLEGTQPQHF.

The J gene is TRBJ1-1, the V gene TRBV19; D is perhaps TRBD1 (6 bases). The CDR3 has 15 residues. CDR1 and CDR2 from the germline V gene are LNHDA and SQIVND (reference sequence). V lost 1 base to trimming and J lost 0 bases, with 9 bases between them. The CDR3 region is CASSIGTEMNTEAFF. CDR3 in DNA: TGTGCCAGTAGTATAGGGACAGAAATGAACACTGAAGCTTTCTTT. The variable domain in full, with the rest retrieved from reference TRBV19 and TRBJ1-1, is DGGITQSPKYLFRKEGQNVTLSCEQNLNHDAMYWYRQDPGQGLRLIYYSQIVNDFQKGDIAEGYSVSREKKESFPLTVTSAQKNPTAFYLCASSIGTEMNTEAFFGQGTRLTVV.

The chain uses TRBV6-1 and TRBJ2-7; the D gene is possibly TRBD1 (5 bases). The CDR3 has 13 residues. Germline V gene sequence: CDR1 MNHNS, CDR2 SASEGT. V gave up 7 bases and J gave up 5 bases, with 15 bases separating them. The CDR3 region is CASTQNGAHEQYF. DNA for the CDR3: TGTGCCAGCACCCAAAATGGGGCCCACGAGCAGTACTTC.

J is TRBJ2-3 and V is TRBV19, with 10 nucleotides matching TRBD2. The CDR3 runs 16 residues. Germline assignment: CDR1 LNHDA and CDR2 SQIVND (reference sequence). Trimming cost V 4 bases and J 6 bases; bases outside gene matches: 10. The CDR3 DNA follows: TGTGCCAGTAGTACCCCAGCGGGAGGGCCGGGTGATACGCAGTATTTT. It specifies CASSTPAGGPGDTQYF.

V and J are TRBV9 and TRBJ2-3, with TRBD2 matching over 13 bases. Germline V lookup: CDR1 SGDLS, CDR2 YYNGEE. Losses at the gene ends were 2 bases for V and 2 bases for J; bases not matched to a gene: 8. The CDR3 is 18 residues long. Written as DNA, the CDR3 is TGTGCCAGCAGCGTTGGGGAGGGACTAGCGGGGACCACAGATACGCAGTATTTT. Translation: CASSVGEGLAGTTDTQYF.

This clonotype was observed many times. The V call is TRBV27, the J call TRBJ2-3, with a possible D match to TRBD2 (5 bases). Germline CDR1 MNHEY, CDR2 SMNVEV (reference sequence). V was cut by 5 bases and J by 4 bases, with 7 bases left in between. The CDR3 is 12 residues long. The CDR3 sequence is CASSPGADTQYF. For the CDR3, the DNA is TGTGCCAGCAGTCCCGGGGCAGATACGCAGTATTTT.

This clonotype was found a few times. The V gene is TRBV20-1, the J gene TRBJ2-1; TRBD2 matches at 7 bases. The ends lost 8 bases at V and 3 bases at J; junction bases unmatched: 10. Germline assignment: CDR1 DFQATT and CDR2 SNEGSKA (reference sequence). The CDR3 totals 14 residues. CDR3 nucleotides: TGCAGTTCAAAAGCCCCTAGCGGCTACAATGAGCAGTTCTTC. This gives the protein CSSKAPSGYNEQFF.

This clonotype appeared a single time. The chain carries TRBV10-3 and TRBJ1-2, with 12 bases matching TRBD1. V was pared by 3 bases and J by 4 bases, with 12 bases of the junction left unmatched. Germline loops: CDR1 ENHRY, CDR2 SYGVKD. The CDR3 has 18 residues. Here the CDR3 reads CAISDTWDRGLHFYGYTF. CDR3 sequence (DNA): TGTGCCATCAGTGATACCTGGGACAGGGGGCTCCACTTCTATGGCTACACCTTC.

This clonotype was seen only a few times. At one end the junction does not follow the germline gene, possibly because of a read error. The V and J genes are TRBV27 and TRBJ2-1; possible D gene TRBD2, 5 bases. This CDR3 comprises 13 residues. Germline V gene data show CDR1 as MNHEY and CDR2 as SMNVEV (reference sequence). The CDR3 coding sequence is TGTGCCAGCAGTTTAGGCGGCGGGCGTATTGAATCCTTC. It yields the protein CASSLGGGRIESF.

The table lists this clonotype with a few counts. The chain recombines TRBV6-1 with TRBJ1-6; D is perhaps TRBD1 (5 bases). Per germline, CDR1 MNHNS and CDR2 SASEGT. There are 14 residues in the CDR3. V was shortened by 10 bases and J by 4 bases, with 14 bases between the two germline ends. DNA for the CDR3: TGTGCCACCCGGACATCGCCGTATAATTCACCCCTCCACTTT. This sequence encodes CATRTSPYNSPLHF.

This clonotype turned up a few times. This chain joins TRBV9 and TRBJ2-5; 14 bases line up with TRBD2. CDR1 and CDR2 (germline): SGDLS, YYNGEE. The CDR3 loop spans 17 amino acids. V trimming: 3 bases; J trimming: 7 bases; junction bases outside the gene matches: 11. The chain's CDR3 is CASSAKGTSGSGATQYF. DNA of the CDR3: TGTGCCAGCAGCGCCAAAGGGACTAGCGGGAGTGGGGCGACCCAGTACTTC.

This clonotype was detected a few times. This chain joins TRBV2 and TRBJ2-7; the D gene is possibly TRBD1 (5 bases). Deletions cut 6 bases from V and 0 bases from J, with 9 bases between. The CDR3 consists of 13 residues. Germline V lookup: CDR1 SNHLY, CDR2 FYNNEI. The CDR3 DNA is TGTGCCAGCAGGGACACCAACTCCTACGAGCAGTACGTC. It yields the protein CASRDTNSYEQYV.

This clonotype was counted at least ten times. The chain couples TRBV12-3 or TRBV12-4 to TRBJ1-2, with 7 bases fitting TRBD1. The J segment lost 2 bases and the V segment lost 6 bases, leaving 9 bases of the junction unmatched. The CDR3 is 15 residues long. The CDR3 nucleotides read TGTGCCAGCAGCCGACAGGGTCGGAGGAACTATGGCTACACCTTC. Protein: CASSRQGRRNYGYTF.

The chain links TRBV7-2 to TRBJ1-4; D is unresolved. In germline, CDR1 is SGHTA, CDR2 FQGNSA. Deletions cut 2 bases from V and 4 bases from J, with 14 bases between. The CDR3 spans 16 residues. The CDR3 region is CASSLSLRRLNEKLFF. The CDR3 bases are TGTGCCAGCAGCTTAAGTCTGAGGCGGCTTAATGAAAAACTGTTTTTT.

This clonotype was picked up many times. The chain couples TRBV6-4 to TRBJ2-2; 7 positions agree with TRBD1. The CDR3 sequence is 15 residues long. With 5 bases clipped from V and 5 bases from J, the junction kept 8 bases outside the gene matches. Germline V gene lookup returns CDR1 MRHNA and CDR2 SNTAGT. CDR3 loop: CASSHRQGDTGELFF. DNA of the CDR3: TGTGCCAGCAGTCACCGACAGGGAGATACCGGGGAGCTGTTTTTT.